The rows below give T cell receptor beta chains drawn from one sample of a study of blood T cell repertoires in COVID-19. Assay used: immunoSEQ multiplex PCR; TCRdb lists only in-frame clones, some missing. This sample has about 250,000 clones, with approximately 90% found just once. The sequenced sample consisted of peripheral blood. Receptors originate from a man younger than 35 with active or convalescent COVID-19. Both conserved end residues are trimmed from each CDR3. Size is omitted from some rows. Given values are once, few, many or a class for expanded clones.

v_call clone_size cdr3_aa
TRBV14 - ASSQAGTGAYEQY
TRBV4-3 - ASSQVPGLAGGVTDTQY
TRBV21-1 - ASSKVVRRLDQTGELF
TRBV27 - ASSSWTSVTYEQY
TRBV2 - ASSPGQGGGYGYT
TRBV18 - ASSPAGGGSVYNEQF
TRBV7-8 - ASSTRQGAYYGYT
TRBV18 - ASSRERNTGELF
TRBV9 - ASSVGTSGRAGPDTQY
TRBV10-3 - AISEGRLAGGQETQY
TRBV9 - ASSAGTSANEQF
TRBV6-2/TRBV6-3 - ASSYLSLGQNTEAF
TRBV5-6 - ASSWGGPANYGYT
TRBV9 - ASSGGTSGTMADTQY
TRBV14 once ASSQRRGGGNEQF
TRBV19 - ASKGTEERGEQY
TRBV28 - ASSSDREAFYNEQF
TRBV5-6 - ASSLLGGVYNSPLH
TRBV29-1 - SMRSSRKKLF
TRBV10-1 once ASRSPDTGELF
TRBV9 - ASSRGGASNEKLF
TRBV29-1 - SGGQGADEQY
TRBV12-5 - ASGLQGRWTEAF
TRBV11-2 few ASRTTGDYGYT
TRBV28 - ASRPGGYTGVGQPQH
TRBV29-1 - SVEDEEGAGANVLT
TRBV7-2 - ASSLTGSSYNSPLH
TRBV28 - ASSLTQGINSPLH
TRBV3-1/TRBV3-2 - ASSRGLVQETQY
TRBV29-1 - SGHRDEY
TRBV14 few ASSQVAGSSEAF
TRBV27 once ASSLFLPSGTGVGLEQY
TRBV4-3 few ASSQASGTEAF
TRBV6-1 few ASSVYPRETDTEAF
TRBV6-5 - ASMGGNSPLH